The source of this TCR beta chain is a study of blood T cell repertoires in COVID-19. Study-level background: COVID-19 samples from acute and convalescent phases originated in the United States, Italy and Spain. Sample material is recorded as cDNA or gDNA derived from T cells, B-cell-depleted T cells, or PBMCs.

The CDR3 is 16 amino acids. Trimming cost V 2 bases and J 2 bases; bases outside gene matches: 6. Germline CDR1 is SGHRS and CDR2 is YFSETQ. Original processing methods: Estimation of nucleated cell counts was performed using reference gene primer amplification. Profiled with immunoSEQ multiplex PCR; TCRdb holds only in-frame clones, not every one. V and J calls and clone size are given by that table; D and trimming were obtained from the DNA. Here the sample spans about 180,000 clones, about 91% being singletons. This TCR derives from a woman under 40 with acute or convalescent COVID-19. The chain is built from TRBV5-1 and TRBJ2-2; 7 nucleotides line up with TRBD1. Sequencing was performed on peripheral blood. The CDR3 sequence is CASSFTGASNTGELFF. The CDR3 DNA follows: TGCGCCAGCAGCTTCACAGGGGCCTCCAACACCGGGGAGCTGTTTTTT.